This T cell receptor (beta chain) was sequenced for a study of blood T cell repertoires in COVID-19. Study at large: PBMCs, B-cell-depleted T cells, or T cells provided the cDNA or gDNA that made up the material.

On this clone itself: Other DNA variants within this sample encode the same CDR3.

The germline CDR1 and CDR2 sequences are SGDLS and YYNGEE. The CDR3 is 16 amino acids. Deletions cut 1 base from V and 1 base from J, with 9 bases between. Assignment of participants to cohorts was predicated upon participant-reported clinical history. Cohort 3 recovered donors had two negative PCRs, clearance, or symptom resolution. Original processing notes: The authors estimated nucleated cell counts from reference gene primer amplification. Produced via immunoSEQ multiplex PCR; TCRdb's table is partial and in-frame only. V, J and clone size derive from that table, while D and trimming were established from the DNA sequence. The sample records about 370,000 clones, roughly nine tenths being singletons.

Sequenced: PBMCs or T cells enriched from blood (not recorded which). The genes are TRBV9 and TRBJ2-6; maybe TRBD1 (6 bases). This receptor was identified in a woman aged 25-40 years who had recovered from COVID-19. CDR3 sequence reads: CASSVTQGSGANVLTF. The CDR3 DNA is TGTGCCAGCAGCGTAACTCAGGGGTCTGGGGCCAACGTCCTGACTTTC. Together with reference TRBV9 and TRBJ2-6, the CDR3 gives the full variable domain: DSGVTQTPKHLITATGQRVTLRCSPRSGDLSVYWYQQSLDQGLQFLIQYYNGEERAKGNILERFSAQQFPDLHSELNLSSLELGDSALYFCASSVTQGSGANVLTFGAGSRLTVL.